Below are 21 T cell receptor beta chains sequenced from a single sample in a study of control samples from healthy donors and cancer patients. TCRdb's copy holds only in-frame clones and misses some; the assay was immunoSEQ multiplex PCR. The sample carries about 100,000 clones, over 75% recorded once. The sequenced sample was blood. The source of these receptors is a woman between 45 and 65 years old in good health.

The chain joins TRBV27 to TRBJ1-5; no firm D call. The V end was cut by 1 base, the J end by 3 bases, with 10 bases between. CDR1 is MNHEY and CDR2 is SMNVEV in the germline V gene (reference sequence). The CDR3 loop spans 15 amino acids. The CDR3 DNA reads as TGTGCCAGCAGTTTATTGGGTACGGCCAATCAGCCCCAGCATTTT. It translates to CASSLLGTANQPQHF.

The rearrangement joins TRBV14 to TRBJ2-7; perhaps TRBD1 as D (6 bases). V lost 1 base to trimming and J lost 1 base, with 14 bases between them. The CDR3 runs to 16 residues. Germline CDR1 is SGHDN and CDR2 is FVKESK. The CDR3 nucleotides are TGTGCCAGCAGCCAAGGGCATCCAGGGGTATCCTACGAGCAGTACTTC. Its protein is CASSQGHPGVSYEQYF.

V usage is TRBV6-5 and J usage is TRBJ2-2, with 8 bases that match TRBD2. The length of the CDR3 is 16 residues. Germline V lookup: CDR1 MNHEY, CDR2 SVGAGI. The J segment lost 5 bases and the V segment lost 2 bases, leaving 7 bases of the junction unmatched. For the CDR3, the DNA is TGTGCCAGCAGTTACCCAGCGGGAGTACGGACCGGGGAGCTGTTTTTT. This gives the protein CASSYPAGVRTGELFF.

Only one count was recorded for this clone. The V and J genes are TRBV7-8 and TRBJ2-6; D not certain. From germline, CDR1 is SGHVS and CDR2 FQNEAQ. The CDR3 has 14 amino acids. V lost 5 bases, J lost 4 bases, and 9 bases lay in between. The CDR3 region has the DNA TGTGCCAGCAGCCACGGGCCCGGGGCCAACGTCCTGACTTTC. Protein product: CASSHGPGANVLTF.

The chain has TRBV2 and TRBJ2-3; TRBD2 matches 8 bases. The CDR3 has 19 residues. Trimming took 3 bases from V and 0 from J; bases not matched to a gene: 14. Germline V gene sequence: CDR1 SNHLY, CDR2 FYNNEI. The CDR3 DNA follows: TGTGCCAGCAGTGACCCGGGAGGGCCGATAGTAGCTAGCACAGATACGCAGTATTTT. This encodes CASSDPGGPIVASTDTQYF.

The V call is TRBV6-5, the J call TRBJ1-2; D is perhaps TRBD1 (5 bases). V lost 8 bases to trimming and J lost 8 bases, with 24 bases between them. The germline V gene encodes CDR1 MNHEY and CDR2 SVGAGI. The CDR3 is made up of 15 amino acids. CDR3 protein: CASGTFGTIRRGYTF. Written as DNA, the CDR3 is TGTGCCAGCGGCACTTTCGGGACCATCCGTAGAGGCTACACCTTC.

This chain uses TRBV4-2 with TRBJ2-7; D uncertain. There are 16 residues in the CDR3. V lost 0 bases to trimming and J lost 1 base, with 13 bases between them. Germline V lookup: CDR1 LGHNA, CDR2 YNFKEQ. The CDR3: CASSQDSPGSSYEQYF. The CDR3 nucleotides are TGTGCCAGCAGCCAAGACTCCCCGGGTTCTTCCTACGAGCAGTACTTC.

The gene calls are TRBV9 and TRBJ2-7; D is ambiguous. Trimming left V 1 base short and J 5 bases short, with 7 bases between. The CDR3 is 12 residues long. Germline V CDR1 and CDR2: SGDLS, YYNGEE. The DNA for the CDR3 is TGTGCCAGCAGCGTACCCCTAAACGAGCAGTACTTC. Amino acids: CASSVPLNEQYF. The whole variable domain, remainder taken from reference TRBV9 and TRBJ2-7, is DSGVTQTPKHLITATGQRVTLRCSPRSGDLSVYWYQQSLDQGLQFLIQYYNGEERAKGNILERFSAQQFPDLHSELNLSSLELGDSALYFCASSVPLNEQYFGPGTRLTVT.

This rearrangement joins TRBV4-2 to TRBJ1-1; D remains ambiguous. V was pared by 4 bases and J by 5 bases, with 5 bases between. CDR3 length equals 11 residues. The V gene's germline CDR1 is LGHNA and CDR2 YNFKEQ. CDR3 DNA: TGTGCCAGCAGCCGAGCAACTGAAGCTTTCTTT. It yields the protein CASSRATEAFF.

The J gene is TRBJ1-2, the V gene TRBV6-5; 8 bases fit TRBD1. Germline CDR1 reads MNHEY; CDR2 reads SVGAGI. Trimming removed 4 bases from V and 8 bases from J; junction bases left unmatched: 6. This CDR3 region has 13 residues. CDR3 nucleotides: TGTGCCAGCAGTTGGACAGGGCTAGGAGGCTACACCTTC. Its translation: CASSWTGLGGYTF.

The chain joins TRBV7-8 to TRBJ1-1; D remains unclear. The CDR3 extends over 14 amino acids. CDR1 and CDR2 from the germline V gene are SGHVS and FQNEAQ. The germline V and J ends were trimmed by 5 bases and 4 bases, with 14 bases remaining between them. The CDR3 here is CASSKDTIGTEAFF. CDR3 in DNA: TGTGCCAGCAGCAAAGACACCATCGGCACTGAAGCTTTCTTT.

V is TRBV6-5 and J is TRBJ1-4; tentative D call: TRBD1 (5 bases). CDR3 length equals 15 residues. Germline CDR1 is MNHEY and CDR2 is SVGAGI. The ends were cut back, 5 bases at V and 3 bases at J, with 13 bases in the middle. CDR3 nucleotide sequence: TGTGCCAGCAGTCTATCGACAGCTTCTAATGAAAAACTGTTTTTT. Protein sequence: CASSLSTASNEKLFF.

The genes are TRBV6-5 and TRBJ2-3; the match to TRBD1 covers 8 bases. Germline V lookup: CDR1 MNHEY, CDR2 SVGAGI. Trimming cost V 6 bases and J 7 bases; bases outside gene matches: 6. The CDR3 runs 13 residues. DNA of the CDR3: TGTGCCAGCAGAGGACAGGGAGAGAATACGCAGTATTTT. Its translation is CASRGQGENTQYF.

The chain recombines TRBV5-1 with TRBJ2-6; D remains unclear. The CDR3 is 17 amino acids. Trimming cost V 0 bases and J 0 bases, with 10 bases left between them. Germline V CDR1 and CDR2: SGHRS, YFSETQ. CDR3 DNA sequence: TGCGCCAGCAGCTTGGGGCAGCTCCCCTCTGGGGCCAACGTCCTGACTTTC. This encodes CASSLGQLPSGANVLTF. The entire variable domain, with the rest obtained from reference TRBV5-1 and TRBJ2-6, is as follows: KAGVTQTPRYLIKTRGQQVTLSCSPISGHRSVSWYQQTPGQGLQFLFEYFSETQRNKGNFPGRFSGRQFSNSRSEMNVSTLELGDSALYLCASSLGQLPSGANVLTFGAGSRLTVL.

This chain uses TRBV5-1 with TRBJ2-1; perhaps TRBD2 as D (7 bases). The CDR3 spans 14 residues. V was shortened by 4 bases and J by 4 bases, with 12 bases between the two germline ends. Germline CDR1 and CDR2: SGHRS and YFSETQ. The CDR3 loop reads CASSGGGTYNEQFF. The DNA for the CDR3 is TGCGCCAGCAGCGGCGGGGGCACTTACAATGAGCAGTTCTTC.

The J gene is TRBJ1-5, the V gene TRBV3-1 (or the pseudogene TRBV3-2); no clear D. Germline V lookup: CDR1 LGHDT, CDR2 YNNKEL (reference sequence). This CDR3 contains 14 residues. The V and J ends lost 1 base and 5 bases respectively, with 9 bases between them. CDR3 DNA sequence: TGTGCCAGCAGCCAAGGACTTCCTCATCAGCCCCAGCATTTT. Translation: CASSQGLPHQPQHF.

Comment on this clone: Other DNA sequences in the same sample also yield this CDR3. The chain couples TRBV6-5 to TRBJ2-5; D gene unclear. Germline V gene data show CDR1 as MNHEY and CDR2 as SVGAGI. CDR3 length: 12 residues. Trimming cost V 0 bases and J 4 bases, with 3 bases left between them. The CDR3 is CASSYSRETQYF. Written as DNA, the CDR3 is TGTGCCAGCAGTTACTCCAGAGAGACCCAGTACTTC.

The chain carries TRBV30 and TRBJ1-1; D call uncertain. Looked up from germline, CDR1 is GTSNPN and CDR2 is SVGIG (reference sequence). There are 15 residues in the CDR3. The germline V and J ends were trimmed by 3 bases and 3 bases, with 17 bases remaining between them. The CDR3 is CAWSGPYLADTEAFF. The CDR3 DNA is TGTGCCTGGAGCGGTCCGTATCTGGCGGACACTGAAGCTTTCTTT.

J is TRBJ1-1 and V is TRBV9; 8 nucleotides match TRBD1. The length of the CDR3 is 15 residues. CDR1 and CDR2 (germline): SGDLS, YYNGEE. After removal of 3 bases from V and 10 bases from J, the junction contained 14 bases not matched to a gene. The CDR3 coding sequence is TGTGCCAGCAGCGCGCTAATACAGGGGGAAGTTCTAGCTTTCTTT. Translating gives CASSALIQGEVLAFF.

This chain connects TRBV25-1 to TRBJ2-5; TRBD1 matches at 8 bases. Germline trimming cut 6 bases from V and 1 base from J; bases unmatched to any gene: 7. Germline assignment: CDR1 MGHDK and CDR2 SYGVNS. The CDR3 sequence is 15 residues long. The CDR3 reads CASSSDRGPQETQYF. Here the CDR3 DNA reads TGTGCCAGCAGCTCCGACAGGGGCCCCCAAGAGACCCAGTACTTC.

This clone has only one observation. This rearrangement joins TRBV10-3 to TRBJ1-5, with no clear D. The CDR3 extends over 15 amino acids. V was clipped by 8 bases and J by 4 bases, with 18 bases between them. The germline gives CDR1 ENHRY, CDR2 SYGVKD. The CDR3 sequence is CAIGAEGGVNQPQHF. In DNA form, the CDR3 reads TGTGCCATCGGTGCTGAGGGCGGAGTTAATCAGCCCCAGCATTTT.